The next 27 T cell receptor beta chains were all read from a single sample in a study of OX40 agonist ivuxolimab in advanced cancers. Data came from immunoSEQ multiplex PCR; TCRdb stores just in-frame clones and leaves some out. The sample contains 130,000 or so clones, 93% of which appear only once. The specimen comprised CD4+ or CD8+ T cells sorted from blood, sampled in a trial of the OX40 agonist ivuxolimab. Receptors were obtained from an adult with an advanced solid tumor such as melanoma, head and neck, liver or kidney cancer.

CDR3 sequence reads: CASGTLVGTGENIQYF. DNA for the CDR3: TGTGCTAGTGGCACACTGGTGGGGACAGGGGAAAACATTCAGTACTTC. The rearrangement uses TRBV12-5 and TRBJ2-4, with 10 bases that match TRBD1. Trimming took 6 bases from V and 5 from J; bases not matched to a gene: 10. This CDR3 has 16 residues. Per the germline V gene, CDR1 is LGHNT and CDR2 is FRNRAP.

Only one count was recorded for this clone. The chain has TRBV4-3 and TRBJ1-2; D is uncertain. V lost 2 bases to trimming and J lost 8 bases, with 9 bases between them. Germline CDR1 LGHNA, CDR2 YSLEER. This CDR3 is built from 12 residues. CDR3 nucleotide sequence: TGCGCCAGCAGCCAACTCGGTTGGGGCTACACCTTC. Its protein product is CASSQLGWGYTF.

With regard to this clone: Other DNA sequences of this sample code for an identical CDR3. The rearrangement links TRBV28 to TRBJ2-7; D gene unclear. Trimming cost V 5 bases and J 2 bases, with 13 bases left between them. The CDR3 spans 14 residues. CDR1 and CDR2 from the germline V gene are MDHEN and SYDVKM. This CDR3 reads CASSPRPGPYEQYF. The CDR3 nucleotides read TGTGCCAGCAGTCCCCGTCCAGGACCCTACGAGCAGTACTTC.

V gene TRBV6-1 combines with J gene TRBJ2-7, with 8 bases lining up with TRBD2. CDR3 size: 15 residues. CDR1 and CDR2 (germline): MNHNS, SASEGT. V was pared by 7 bases and J by 2 bases, with 10 bases of the junction left unmatched. CDR3 coding DNA: TGTGCCAGCAACCCAGCTTTAGCGGGAACCTACGAGCAGTACTTC. Translated: CASNPALAGTYEQYF.

This sequence joins TRBV9 and TRBJ2-7; D might be TRBD1 or TRBD2, each matching 6 bases. The length of the CDR3 is 17 residues. V shed 0 bases and J shed 1 base, with 17 bases lying between them. CDR1 is SGDLS and CDR2 is YYNGEE in the germline V gene. Written as DNA, the CDR3 is TGTGCCAGCAGCGTAGGGGCGGGGACACGCAATTCCTACGAGCAGTACTTC. Residues: CASSVGAGTRNSYEQYF.

The chain has TRBV11-2 and TRBJ1-2, with TRBD1 matching over 7 bases. J lost 7 bases, V lost 5 bases, and 10 bases had no gene match. CDR1 SGHAT and CDR2 FQNNGV come from the germline V gene. This CDR3 has 14 residues. CDR3 in DNA: TGTGCCAGCAGCGGCCCGACAGGGATTGCTGGCTACACCTTC. Translated: CASSGPTGIAGYTF.

This chain uses TRBV11-3 with TRBJ1-1; D not resolved. The V and J ends lost 5 bases and 4 bases respectively, with 11 bases between them. The CDR3 sequence is 13 residues long. In germline, CDR1 is SGHNT, CDR2 YENEEA. CDR3 sequence reads: CASSPRWGTEAFF. The CDR3 DNA reads TGTGCCAGCAGCCCTCGGTGGGGCACTGAAGCTTTCTTT.

This clone was seen only once. The J gene is TRBJ1-4, the V gene TRBV7-2; 9 bases align to TRBD1. Germline CDR1 reads SGHTA; CDR2 reads FQGNSA. The junction had 7 bases not matched to a gene; V was cut back by 4 bases and J by 7 bases. The CDR3 totals 15 residues. CDR3 amino acids: CASSWGTGKSEKLFF. The CDR3 DNA reads TGTGCCAGCAGCTGGGGGACAGGGAAAAGTGAAAAACTGTTTTTT.

V gene TRBV7-9 combines with J gene TRBJ1-2; the D gene is possibly TRBD1 (6 bases). The CDR3 totals 12 residues. Trimming pared 8 bases from V and 2 bases from J, leaving 9 bases between. The V gene's germline CDR1 is SEHNR and CDR2 FQNEAQ (reference sequence). CDR3 bases: TGTGCCAGCTACAGGGTAAACTATGGCTACACCTTC. This encodes CASYRVNYGYTF.

This clone was picked up one time. The V gene is TRBV12-5, the J gene TRBJ2-5; D possibly corresponds to TRBD1 (6 bases). The CDR3 covers 12 residues. Germline CDR1 LGHNT, CDR2 FRNRAP. Trimming cost V 5 bases and J 2 bases, with 6 bases left between them. CDR3 bases: TGTGCTAGTGGTCAGGGGCAAGAGACCCAGTACTTC. It encodes CASGQGQETQYF.

The J gene is TRBJ1-2, the V gene TRBV2; D gene uncertain. Germline values: CDR1 SNHLY, CDR2 FYNNEI. There are 13 residues in the CDR3. Deletions cut 3 bases from V and 4 bases from J, with 9 bases between. The CDR3 nucleotides are TGTGCCAGCAGTGACCGGCTGGTCTATGGCTACACCTTC. It codes for CASSDRLVYGYTF.

The chain carries TRBV7-9 and TRBJ2-2; 10 nucleotides match TRBD1. Germline lookup yields CDR1 SEHNR and CDR2 FQNEAQ (reference sequence). The CDR3 sequence is 17 residues long. Trimming at V came to 1 base and at J to 4 bases, leaving 6 bases not matched to a gene. CDR3 nucleotides: TGTGCCAGCAGCTTAGTTCGGACAGGGGGTTCCACCGGGGAGCTGTTTTTT. Its protein product is CASSLVRTGGSTGELFF.

The V and J genes are TRBV7-2 and TRBJ2-1; possibly TRBD1 or TRBD2 for D (5 bases each). V was shortened by 6 bases and J by 1 base, with 13 bases between the two germline ends. Germline lookup yields CDR1 SGHTA and CDR2 FQGNSA. The CDR3 is made up of 15 amino acids. The CDR3 bases are TGTGCCAGCAGGGGGACGGTGGGTTCCTACAATGAGCAGTTCTTC. This sequence encodes CASRGTVGSYNEQFF.

The chain carries TRBV30 and TRBJ1-2, with D uncertain. The CDR3 consists of 16 residues. Germline-derived CDR1 and CDR2 are GTSNPN and SVGIG (reference sequence). Trimming shortened V by 4 bases and J by 8 bases, and 26 bases separated the two germline ends. The CDR3 sequence is CAWIGRWVVNGGGYTF. The CDR3 bases are TGTGCCTGGATAGGGCGCTGGGTAGTAAACGGCGGGGGCTACACCTTC.

The J gene is TRBJ1-4, the V gene TRBV5-4, with 9 bases lining up with TRBD1. J gave up 7 bases and V 3 bases, and 7 bases lay outside the gene matches. The CDR3 covers 15 residues. Germline values: CDR1 SGHNT, CDR2 YYREEE (reference sequence). As DNA, the CDR3 is TGTGCCAGCAGCTCGCCGGGACAGGGTAGTGAAAAACTGTTTTTT. Amino acid sequence: CASSSPGQGSEKLFF.

The chain uses TRBV7-9 and TRBJ2-7; the D gene is possibly TRBD2 (6 bases). The CDR3 consists of 18 residues. Germline V lookup: CDR1 SEHNR, CDR2 FQNEAQ (reference sequence). V was trimmed by 3 bases and J by 2 bases, leaving 23 bases between them. The CDR3 DNA is TGTGCCAGCAGCTTGAGTTTCTCTCCGGGAGTGTCACCCTACGAGCAGTACTTC. Residues: CASSLSFSPGVSPYEQYF.

The chain uses TRBV7-2 and TRBJ1-2, with a tentative D call TRBD1 (5 bases). V shed 5 bases and J shed 4 bases, with 14 bases lying between them. Germline assignment: CDR1 SGHTA and CDR2 FQGNSA. The CDR3 sequence is 14 residues long. The CDR3 region is CASSPPGNLYGYTF. CDR3 bases: TGTGCCAGCAGCCCCCCAGGGAACCTCTATGGCTACACCTTC.

This clone was found once. The chain carries TRBV5-1 and TRBJ2-6, with D possibly matching TRBD1 (6 bases). The CDR3 extends over 15 amino acids. The V end lost 4 bases, the J end lost 2 bases, and 10 bases lay between the germline ends. Germline V CDR1 and CDR2: SGHRS, YFSETQ. The CDR3 here is CASSGPGAGANVLTF. Here the CDR3 DNA reads TGCGCCAGCAGCGGCCCAGGGGCTGGGGCCAACGTCCTGACTTTC.

This chain connects TRBV7-3 to TRBJ1-2, with TRBD1 as a possible D gene (5 bases). This CDR3 region has 15 residues. Germline V gene sequence: CDR1 SGHTA, CDR2 FQGTGA. V dropped 5 bases and J dropped 3 bases, with 16 bases sitting between them. As DNA, the CDR3 is TGTGCCAGCAGCCCCGCGGGGCAGGGTGACTATGGCTACACCTTC. It is translated as CASSPAGQGDYGYTF. The full variable domain, rest sourced from reference TRBV7-3 and TRBJ1-2, is GAGVSQTPSNKVTEKGKYVELRCDPISGHTALYWYRQSLGQGPEFLIYFQGTGAADDSGLPNDRFFAVRPEGSVSTLKIQRTERGDSAVYLCASSPAGQGDYGYTFGSGTRLTVV.

The chain carries TRBV18 and TRBJ1-2; D unclear. Germline V CDR1 and CDR2: KGHSH, LQKENI. The length of the CDR3 is 13 residues. Trimming removed 5 bases from V and 4 bases from J, with 11 bases in between. The CDR3 DNA sequence: TGTGCCAGCTCAGCGGACGGATCCTATGGCTACACCTTC. Encoded protein: CASSADGSYGYTF.

CDR3 protein: CASSWDRGYEQYF. The DNA of the CDR3 is TGTGCCAGCAGCTGGGACAGGGGATACGAGCAGTACTTC. The chain joins TRBV6-4 to TRBJ2-7, with TRBD1 identical over 10 bases. This CDR3 is 13 amino acids long. CDR1 MRHNA and CDR2 SNTAGT come from the germline V gene. Germline trimming cut 6 bases from V and 4 bases from J; bases unmatched to any gene: 3.

The chain links TRBV6-4 to TRBJ2-7, with D hard to call. This CDR3 has 13 residues. Trimming stripped 2 bases from V and 6 bases from J, with 11 bases between. Looked up from germline, CDR1 is MRHNA and CDR2 is SNTAGT. Written as DNA, the CDR3 is TGTGCCAGCAGTGACCAGGCTAAAGGCGAGCAGTACTTC. This codes for CASSDQAKGEQYF.

This chain connects TRBV11-2 to TRBJ2-3, with D hard to call. The CDR3 is 15 amino acids. Looked up from germline, CDR1 is SGHAT and CDR2 is FQNNGV. The germline V and J ends were trimmed by 2 bases and 3 bases, with 12 bases remaining between them. The CDR3 bases are TGTGCCAGCAGCTTACGTTCTGGGGTGACAGATACGCAGTATTTT. As protein: CASSLRSGVTDTQYF. Based on the CDR3 plus reference TRBV11-2 and TRBJ2-3, the full variable domain is EAGVAQSPRYKIIEKRQSVAFWCNPISGHATLYWYQQILGQGPKLLIQFQNNGVVDDSQLPKDRFSAERLKGVDSTLKIQPAKLEDSAVYLCASSLRSGVTDTQYFGPGTRLTVL.

This clone was counted a single time. The chain has TRBV6-5 and TRBJ2-2, with D hard to call. CDR3 length: 15 amino acids. Trimming took 0 bases from V and 6 from J, leaving 11 bases between them. CDR1 is MNHEY and CDR2 is SVGAGI in the germline V gene. The CDR3 reads CASSYSASYPGELFF. DNA for the CDR3: TGTGCCAGCAGTTACTCGGCCAGCTACCCCGGGGAGCTGTTTTTT.

The chain has TRBV5-8 and TRBJ2-1; 13 bases line up with TRBD2. This CDR3 is built from 16 residues. Germline CDR1 SGHTS, CDR2 YDEGEE. V was pared by 4 bases and J by 8 bases, with 9 bases of the junction left unmatched. The DNA of the CDR3 is TGTGCCAGCAGCCGTGGGGAACTAGCGGGAGGGGATGAGCAGTTCTTC. It translates to CASSRGELAGGDEQFF.

The chain employs TRBV10-3 and TRBJ1-2; the D gene is possibly TRBD1 (5 bases). Trimming left V 7 bases short and J 8 bases short, with 20 bases between. The germline gives CDR1 ENHRY, CDR2 SYGVKD. CDR3 length: 14 amino acids. The CDR3 DNA reads TGTGCCATCACCCTAGAATTCCCCGGGACGGGCTACACCTTC. Protein product: CAITLEFPGTGYTF.

The chain couples TRBV5-1 to TRBJ1-1; possible D gene TRBD1, 5 bases. This CDR3 has 17 residues. The V end lost 3 bases, the J end lost 0 bases, and 18 bases lay between the germline ends. Germline CDR1 SGHRS, CDR2 YFSETQ. CDR3 coding DNA: TGCGCCAGCAGCTGGGTGTGGACGGACACCATGAACACTGAAGCTTTCTTT. Its protein is CASSWVWTDTMNTEAFF.